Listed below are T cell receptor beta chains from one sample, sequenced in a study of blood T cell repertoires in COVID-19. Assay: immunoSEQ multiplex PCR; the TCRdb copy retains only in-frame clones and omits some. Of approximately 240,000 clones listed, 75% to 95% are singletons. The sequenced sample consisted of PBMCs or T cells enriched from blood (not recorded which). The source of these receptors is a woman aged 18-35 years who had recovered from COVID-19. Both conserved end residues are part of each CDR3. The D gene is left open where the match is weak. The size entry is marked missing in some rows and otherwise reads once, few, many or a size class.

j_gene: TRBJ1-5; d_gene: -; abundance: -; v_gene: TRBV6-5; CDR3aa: CAGPPEQPQHF; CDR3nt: TGTGCCGGCCCCCCCGAACAGCCCCAGCATTTT
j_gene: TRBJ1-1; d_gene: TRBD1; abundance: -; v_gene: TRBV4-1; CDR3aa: CASSDLGTGTEAFF; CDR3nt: TGCGCCAGCAGTGACCTCGGGACAGGCACTGAAGCTTTCTTT
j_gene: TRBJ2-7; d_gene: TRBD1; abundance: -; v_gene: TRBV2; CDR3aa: CASQPSSGTGLYEQYF; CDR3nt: TGTGCCAGCCAGCCTTCAAGCGGGACAGGGCTGTACGAGCAGTACTTC
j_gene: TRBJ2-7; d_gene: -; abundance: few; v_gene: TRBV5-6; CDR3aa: CASSDWTKTMGYEQYF; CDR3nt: TGTGCCAGCAGCGACTGGACGAAGACTATGGGGTACGAGCAGTACTTC
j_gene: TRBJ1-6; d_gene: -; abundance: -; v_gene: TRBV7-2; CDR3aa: CASSNRRRQRNSPLHF; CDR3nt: TGTGCCAGCAGCAACCGTCGACGGCAGAGGAATTCACCCCTCCACTTT
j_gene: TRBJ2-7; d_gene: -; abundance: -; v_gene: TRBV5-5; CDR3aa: CASSLEQATASYEQYF; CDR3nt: TGTGCCAGCAGCTTGGAACAGGCCACCGCCTCCTACGAGCAGTACTTC
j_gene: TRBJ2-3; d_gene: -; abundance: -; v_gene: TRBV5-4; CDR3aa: CASRVRGGTDTQYF; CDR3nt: TGTGCCAGCAGGGTCAGGGGAGGCACAGATACGCAGTATTTT
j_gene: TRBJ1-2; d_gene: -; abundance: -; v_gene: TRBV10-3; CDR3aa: CAIRQKNFGYTF; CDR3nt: TGTGCCATAAGACAGAAGAACTTTGGCTACACCTTC
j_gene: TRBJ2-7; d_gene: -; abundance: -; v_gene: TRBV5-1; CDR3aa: CASSLVPSYEQYF; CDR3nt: TGCGCCAGCAGCTTGGTACCGAGCTACGAGCAGTACTTC
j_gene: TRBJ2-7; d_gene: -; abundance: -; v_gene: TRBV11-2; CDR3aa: CASRPQGNPYEQYF; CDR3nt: TGTGCCAGCAGACCTCAGGGAAACCCGTACGAGCAGTACTTC
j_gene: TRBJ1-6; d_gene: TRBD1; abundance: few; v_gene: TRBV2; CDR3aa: CASMLMDRVTEDSPLHF; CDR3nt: TGTGCCAGCATGTTGATGGACAGGGTAACGGAGGATTCACCCCTCCACTTT
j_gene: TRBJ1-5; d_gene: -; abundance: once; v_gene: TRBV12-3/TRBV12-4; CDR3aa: CASSSDQPQHF; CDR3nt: TGTGCCAGCAGTTCTGATCAGCCCCAGCATTTT
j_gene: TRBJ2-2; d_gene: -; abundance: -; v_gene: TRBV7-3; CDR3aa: CASSQVASTGELFF; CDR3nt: TGTGCCAGCAGCCAGGTAGCGAGCACCGGGGAGCTGTTTTTT
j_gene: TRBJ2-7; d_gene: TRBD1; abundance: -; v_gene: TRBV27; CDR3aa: CASSLEWTGENEQYF; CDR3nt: TGTGCCAGCAGTTTAGAATGGACAGGAGAGAACGAGCAGTACTTC
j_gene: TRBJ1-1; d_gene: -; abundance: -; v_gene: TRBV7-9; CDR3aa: CASSFGDTEAFF; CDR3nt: TGTGCCAGCAGCTTTGGAGACACTGAAGCTTTCTTT
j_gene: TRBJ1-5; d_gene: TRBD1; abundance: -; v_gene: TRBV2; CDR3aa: CASSAYRDRGYQPQHF; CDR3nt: TGTGCCAGCAGTGCCTACCGGGACAGGGGCTATCAGCCCCAGCATTTT
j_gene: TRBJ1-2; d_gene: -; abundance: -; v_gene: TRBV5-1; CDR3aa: CASSLDGGNYGYTF; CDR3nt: TGCGCCAGCAGCTTGGACGGCGGGAACTATGGCTACACCTTC
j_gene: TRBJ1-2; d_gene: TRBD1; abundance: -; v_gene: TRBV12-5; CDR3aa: CASVGQGRGGYTF; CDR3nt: TGTGCTAGTGTCGGACAGGGGCGAGGTGGCTACACCTTC
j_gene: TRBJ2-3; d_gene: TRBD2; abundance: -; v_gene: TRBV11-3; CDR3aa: CASSPILAGVFFVDTQYF; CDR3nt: TGTGCCAGCAGCCCCATACTAGCGGGGGTGTTTTTTGTTGATACGCAGTATTTT
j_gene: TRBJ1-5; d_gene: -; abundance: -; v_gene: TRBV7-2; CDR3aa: CASSPRRGEQPQHF; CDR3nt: TGTGCCAGCAGCCCTCGGAGGGGTGAGCAGCCCCAGCATTTT
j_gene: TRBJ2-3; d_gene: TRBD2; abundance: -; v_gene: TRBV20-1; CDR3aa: CSASTTLLAGYTDTQYF; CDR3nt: TGCAGTGCTAGTACGACTCTGCTAGCGGGGTACACAGATACGCAGTATTTT
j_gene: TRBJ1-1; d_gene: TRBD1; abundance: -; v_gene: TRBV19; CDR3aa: CASSMGQGGTEAFF; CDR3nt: TGTGCCAGTAGTATGGGACAGGGCGGCACTGAAGCTTTCTTT
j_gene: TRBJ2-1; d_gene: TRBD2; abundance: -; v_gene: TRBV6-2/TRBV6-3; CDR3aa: CASSSGLVGEQFF; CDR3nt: TGTGCCAGCAGTTCTGGACTAGTGGGTGAGCAGTTCTTC
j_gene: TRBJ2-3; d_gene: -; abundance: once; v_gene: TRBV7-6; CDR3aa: CASSLGVEVPDTQYF; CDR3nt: TGTGCCAGCAGCTTAGGAGTCGAAGTCCCAGATACGCAGTATTTT
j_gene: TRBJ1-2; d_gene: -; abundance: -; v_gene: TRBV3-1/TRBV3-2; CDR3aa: CASSQGPGVGGYTF; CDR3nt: TGTGCCAGCAGCCAAGGGCCCGGGGTCGGTGGCTACACCTTC
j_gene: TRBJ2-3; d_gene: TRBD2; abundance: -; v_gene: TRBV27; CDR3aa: CASSLSTSGNTDTQYF; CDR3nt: TGTGCCAGCAGTTTATCGACTAGCGGAAACACAGATACGCAGTATTTT
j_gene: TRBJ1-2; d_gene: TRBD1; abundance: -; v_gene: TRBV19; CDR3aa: CASSGTGGADGYTF; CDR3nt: TGTGCCAGTAGTGGAACAGGGGGCGCGGACGGCTACACCTTC
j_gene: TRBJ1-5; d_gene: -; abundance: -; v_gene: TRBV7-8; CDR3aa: CASSWTDNNQPQHF; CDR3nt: TGTGCCAGCAGTTGGACGGACAATAATCAGCCCCAGCATTTT
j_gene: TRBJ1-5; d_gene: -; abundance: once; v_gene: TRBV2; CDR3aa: CASSFPDGKGQPQHF; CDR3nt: TGTGCCAGCAGCTTCCCGGACGGAAAGGGGCAGCCCCAGCATTTT
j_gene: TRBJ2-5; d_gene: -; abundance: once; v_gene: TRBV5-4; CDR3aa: CASSLGHNQETQYF; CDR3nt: TGTGCCAGCAGCCTGGGACATAACCAAGAGACCCAGTACTTC
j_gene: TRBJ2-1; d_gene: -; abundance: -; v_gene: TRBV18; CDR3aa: CASSPGPIDQQFF; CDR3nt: TGTGCCAGCTCACCGGGCCCTATCGATCAGCAGTTCTTC
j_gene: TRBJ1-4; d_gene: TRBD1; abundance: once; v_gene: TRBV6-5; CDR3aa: CASSSDRRNEKLFF; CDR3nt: TGTGCCAGCAGTTCGGACAGGAGGAATGAAAAACTGTTTTTT
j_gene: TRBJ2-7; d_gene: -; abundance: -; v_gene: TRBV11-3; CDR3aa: CASSVQATYEQYF; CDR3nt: TGTGCCAGCAGCGTCCAAGCGACCTACGAGCAGTACTTC
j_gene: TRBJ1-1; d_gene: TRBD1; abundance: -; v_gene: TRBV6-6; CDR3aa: CASRTGTVEAFF; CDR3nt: TGTGCCAGCAGAACCGGGACAGTTGAAGCTTTCTTT
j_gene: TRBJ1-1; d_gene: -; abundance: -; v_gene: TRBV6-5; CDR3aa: CASSRRGKAFF; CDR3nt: TGTGCCAGCAGCCGCCGGGGAAAAGCTTTCTTT
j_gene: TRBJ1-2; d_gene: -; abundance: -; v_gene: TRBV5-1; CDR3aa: CASRVDRDYGYTF; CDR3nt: TGCGCCAGCAGGGTTGACAGAGACTATGGCTACACCTTC
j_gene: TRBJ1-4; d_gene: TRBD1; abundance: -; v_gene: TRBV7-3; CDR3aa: CASSSRDRAKGGGEKLFF; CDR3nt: TGTGCCAGCAGCTCCCGGGACAGGGCCAAAGGAGGGGGTGAAAAACTGTTTTTT
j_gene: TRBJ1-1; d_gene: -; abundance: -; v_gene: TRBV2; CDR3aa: CASSEAPRVNTEAFF; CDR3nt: TGTGCCAGCAGTGAAGCGCCGAGGGTCAACACTGAAGCTTTCTTT
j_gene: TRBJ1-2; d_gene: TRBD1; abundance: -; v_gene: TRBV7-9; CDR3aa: CASSLGTGLNYGYTF; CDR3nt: TGTGCCAGCAGCCTAGGGACAGGGTTGAACTATGGCTACACCTTC
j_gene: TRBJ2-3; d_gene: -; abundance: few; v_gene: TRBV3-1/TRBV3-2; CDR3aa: CASSQTVTSTDTQYF; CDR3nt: TGTGCCAGCAGCCAGACAGTTACCAGCACAGATACGCAGTATTTT
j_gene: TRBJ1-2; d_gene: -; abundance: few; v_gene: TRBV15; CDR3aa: CATSRVGVGGYTF; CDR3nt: TGTGCCACCAGCAGAGTAGGGGTTGGCGGCTACACCTTC
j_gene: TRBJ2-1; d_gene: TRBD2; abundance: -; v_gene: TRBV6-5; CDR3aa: CASTLVPSGGNEQFF; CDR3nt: TGTGCCAGCACCCTTGTCCCTAGCGGGGGGAATGAGCAGTTCTTC
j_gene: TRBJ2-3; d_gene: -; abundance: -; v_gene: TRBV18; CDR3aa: CASSPGGRRSTDTQYF; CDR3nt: TGTGCCAGCTCACCGGGAGGCCGGAGGAGCACAGATACGCAGTATTTT
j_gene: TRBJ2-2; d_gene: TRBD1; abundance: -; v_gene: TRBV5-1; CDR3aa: CASETGSTGELFF; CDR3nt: TGCGCCAGTGAGACAGGGTCCACCGGGGAGCTGTTTTTT
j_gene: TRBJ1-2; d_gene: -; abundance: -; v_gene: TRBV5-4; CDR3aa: CASSQSNYGYTF; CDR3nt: TGTGCCAGCAGCCAATCAAACTATGGCTACACCTTC
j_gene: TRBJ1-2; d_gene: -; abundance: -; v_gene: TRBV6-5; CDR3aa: CASSSWDILNYGYTF; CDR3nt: TGTGCCAGCAGTTCTTGGGACATCCTAAACTATGGCTACACCTTC
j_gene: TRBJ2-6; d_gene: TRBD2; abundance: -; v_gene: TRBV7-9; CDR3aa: CASNQGLAGGPGANVLTF; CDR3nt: TGTGCCAGCAACCAGGGACTAGCGGGAGGTCCCGGGGCCAACGTCCTGACTTTC
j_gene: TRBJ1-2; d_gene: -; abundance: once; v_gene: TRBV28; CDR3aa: CASRLSLDYGYTF; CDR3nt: TGTGCCAGCAGGCTCAGTTTGGACTATGGCTACACCTTC
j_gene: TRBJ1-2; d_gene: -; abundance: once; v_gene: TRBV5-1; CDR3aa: CASSLGGTKDGYTF; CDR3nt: TGCGCCAGCAGCTTGGGCGGGACGAAAGATGGCTACACCTTC
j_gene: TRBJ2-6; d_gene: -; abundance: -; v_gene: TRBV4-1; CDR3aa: CASTSGANVLTF; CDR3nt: TGCGCCAGCACATCTGGGGCCAACGTCCTGACTTTC
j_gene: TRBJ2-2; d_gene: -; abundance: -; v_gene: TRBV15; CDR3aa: CATSRDGSSGTGELFF; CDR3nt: TGTGCCACCAGCAGAGATGGGAGTAGCGGCACCGGGGAGCTGTTTTTT
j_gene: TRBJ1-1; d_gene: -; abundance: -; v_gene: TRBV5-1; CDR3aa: CASSPQGNTEAFF; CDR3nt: TGCGCCAGTTCCCCCCAGGGGAACACTGAAGCTTTCTTT
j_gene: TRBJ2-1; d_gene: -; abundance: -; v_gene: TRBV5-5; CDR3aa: CASSSGAPSRYNEQFF; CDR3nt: TGTGCCAGCAGCTCCGGTGCGCCATCCCGCTACAATGAGCAGTTCTTC
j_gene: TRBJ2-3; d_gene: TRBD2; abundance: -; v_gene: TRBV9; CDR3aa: CASSPRTSATTDTQYF; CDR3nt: TGTGCCAGCAGCCCCCGGACTAGCGCGACCACAGATACGCAGTATTTT
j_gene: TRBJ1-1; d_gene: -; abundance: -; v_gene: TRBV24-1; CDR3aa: CATSASENTEAFF; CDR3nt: TGTGCCACCAGTGCCTCAGAGAACACTGAAGCTTTCTTT
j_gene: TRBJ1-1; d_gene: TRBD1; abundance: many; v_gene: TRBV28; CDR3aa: CASSTTSDREDTEAFF; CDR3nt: TGTGCCAGCAGCACCACCTCGGACAGGGAAGACACTGAAGCTTTCTTT
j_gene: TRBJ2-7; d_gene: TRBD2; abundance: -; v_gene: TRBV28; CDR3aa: CASSFSSGRYEQYF; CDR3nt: TGTGCCAGCAGTTTTTCTAGCGGGAGATACGAGCAGTACTTC
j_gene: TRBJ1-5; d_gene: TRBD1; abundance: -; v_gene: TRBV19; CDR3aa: CASSKGTVYNQPQHF; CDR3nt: TGTGCCAGTAGTAAGGGGACAGTGTATAATCAGCCCCAGCATTTT
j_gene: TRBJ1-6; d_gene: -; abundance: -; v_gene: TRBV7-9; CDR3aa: CASSADSYNSPLHF; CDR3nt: TGTGCCAGCAGCGCGGACAGTTATAATTCACCCCTCCACTTT
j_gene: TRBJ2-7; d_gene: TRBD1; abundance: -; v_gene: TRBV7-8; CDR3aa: CASSPRDRVREQYF; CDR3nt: TGTGCCAGCAGCCCCCGGGACAGGGTGCGGGAGCAGTACTTC